This is a list of T cell receptor beta chains from one sample in a study of cytomegalovirus exposure and HLA in healthy donors. Sequencing was performed with immunoSEQ multiplex PCR; in TCRdb, only in-frame clones are kept and a portion is missing. This sample yields 150,000 to 200,000 clones, of which roughly 65% are seen a single time; approximately 4.6% belongs to the top ten. Sequencing was performed on PBMCs. The receptor source for this set is a man aged 18 to 29 in good health and CMV-seropositive. The CDR3 runs from the conserved cysteine through the conserved F or W. The D gene is left open where the match is weak. Expanded clones are given a class, and other clones once, few, many or no size at all.

j_call clone_size d_call v_call cdr3_nt cdr3_aa
TRBJ2-1 few - TRBV6-1 TGTGCCAGCAGTGATTCAGGGGCTCCCTACAATGAGCAGTTCTTC CASSDSGAPYNEQFF
TRBJ1-1 once - TRBV11-2 TGTGCCAGCAGCTTCGGGGGAGATTCGAACACTGAAGCTTTCTTT CASSFGGDSNTEAFF
TRBJ2-1 few - TRBV4-2 TGTGCCAGCAGCCAAGAGGTCAGGACAGAGGGTGAGCAGTTCTTC CASSQEVRTEGEQFF
TRBJ1-1 - - TRBV6-6 TGTGCCAGCAGTTACTCGGGAGGCTTGAACACTGAAGCTTTCTTT CASSYSGGLNTEAFF
TRBJ1-5 - - TRBV9 TGTGCCAGCAGCGTAGCCCCCTGGTGGAGGGTTAGTCGGGGCAATCAGCCCCAGCATTTT CASSVAPWWRVSRGNQPQHF
TRBJ1-2 - TRBD1 TRBV6-1 TGTGCCAGCAGTGGTCAGGGGGCTTTCTATGGCTACACCTTC CASSGQGAFYGYTF
TRBJ1-5 - TRBD1 TRBV30 TGTGCCTGCGACTCAGGGGGCGTTCAGCCCCAGCATTTT CACDSGGVQPQHF
TRBJ2-3 - TRBD1 TRBV12-5 TGTGCTAGTGGTACAGGGGGCCGGGAAGCAGATACGCAGTATTTT CASGTGGREADTQYF
TRBJ1-4 few - TRBV15 TGTGCCACCAGCAGAGACCGGTCGCCAGGGAAAAATGAAAAACTGTTTTTT CATSRDRSPGKNEKLFF
TRBJ2-3 once - TRBV7-2 TGTGCCAGCAGCTCCGGGACTTTAAAAAATACGCAGTATTTT CASSSGTLKNTQYF
TRBJ1-5 once TRBD1 TRBV14 TGTGCCAGCAGTCCAGGGGGTGGCGGGCCCCAGCATTTT CASSPGGGGPQHF
TRBJ1-5 - - TRBV5-1 TGCGCCAGCAGCTTGGGGTCGGGGGGCAATCAGCCCCAGCATTTT CASSLGSGGNQPQHF
TRBJ2-3 - TRBD2 TRBV14 TGTGCCAGCAGCCTGCTAGCGGGGGGGCTTTTTACGCAGTATTTT CASSLLAGGLFTQYF
TRBJ2-1 - - TRBV11-2 TGTGCCAGCAGTGTTTTCCGTGAGCAGTTCTTC CASSVFREQFF
TRBJ1-4 - - TRBV15 TGTGCCACCAGCAAAGGAGGGCTGGGCGGGGAAAAACTGTTTTTT CATSKGGLGGEKLFF
TRBJ2-1 once TRBD2 TRBV11-3 TGTGCCAGCAGCTTGGGACTAGCGGGAGAGCAGTTCTTC CASSLGLAGEQFF
TRBJ2-5 - - TRBV4-1 TGCTCCAGCAGCCAAGATGGGGGGGGCTCGGTTGAGACCCAGTACTTC CSSSQDGGGSVETQYF
TRBJ2-1 few TRBD2 TRBV11-3 TGTGCCAGCAGCTGGGGCCTTAGCGGGAGCAGGAATGAGCAGTTCTTC CASSWGLSGSRNEQFF